This TCR beta chain is from a study of beta chain features in type 1 diabetes. The sequenced template was cDNA made from the entire isolated RNA. Generated by immunoSEQ multiplex PCR, the TCRdb table keeps only in-frame clones and is missing some. Here the sample spans 15,000 to 20,000 clones, about 53% being singletons. Trimming shortened V by 3 bases and J by 1 base, and 7 bases separated the two germline ends. From germline, CDR1 is GTSNPN and CDR2 SVGIG (reference sequence). The CDR3 loop spans 13 amino acids. This clone has just a few counts. Sample: stem cell memory CD4+ T cells from blood. The chain joins TRBV30 to TRBJ1-5; unclear D gene. This TCR was sampled from a man aged 18 to 29 in good health. CDR3 sequence: CAWSLRSNQPQHF. CDR3 nucleotide sequence: TGTGCCTGGAGCCTAAGAAGCAATCAGCCCCAGCATTTT.